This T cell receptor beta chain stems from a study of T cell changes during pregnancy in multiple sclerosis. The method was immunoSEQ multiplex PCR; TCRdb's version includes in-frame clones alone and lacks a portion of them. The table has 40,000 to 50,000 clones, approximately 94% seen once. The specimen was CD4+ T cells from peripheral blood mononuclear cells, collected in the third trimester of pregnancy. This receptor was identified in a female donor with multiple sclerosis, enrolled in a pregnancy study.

In DNA, the CDR3 is TGTGCCAGTAGTACCTCCGGGACAGCGTTATCCAATCAGCCCCAGCATTTT. Its translation is CASSTSGTALSNQPQHF. V and J are TRBV19 and TRBJ1-5; 7 nucleotides align to TRBD1. The CDR3 loop spans 17 amino acids. CDR1 is LNHDA and CDR2 is SQIVND in the germline V gene (reference sequence). V shed 4 bases, J shed 3 bases, and the junction held 12 bases outside the gene matches. Together with reference TRBV19 and TRBJ1-5, the CDR3 gives the full variable domain: DGGITQSPKYLFRKEGQNVTLSCEQNLNHDAMYWYRQDPGQGLRLIYYSQIVNDFQKGDIAEGYSVSREKKESFPLTVTSAQKNPTAFYLCASSTSGTALSNQPQHFGDGTRLSIL.